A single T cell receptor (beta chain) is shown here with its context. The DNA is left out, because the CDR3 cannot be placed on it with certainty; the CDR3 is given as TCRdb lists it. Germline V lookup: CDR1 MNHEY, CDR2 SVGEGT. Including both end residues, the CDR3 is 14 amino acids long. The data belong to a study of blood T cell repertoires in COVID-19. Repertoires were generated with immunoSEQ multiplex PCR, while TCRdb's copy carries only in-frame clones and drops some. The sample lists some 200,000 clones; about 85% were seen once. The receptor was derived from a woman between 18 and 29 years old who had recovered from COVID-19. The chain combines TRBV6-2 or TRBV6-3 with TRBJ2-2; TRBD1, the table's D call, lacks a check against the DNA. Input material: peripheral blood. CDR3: CASSTSTLTGELFF.